A single T cell receptor (beta chain) is shown here with its context. Germline assignment: CDR1 MNHEY and CDR2 SVGEGT. CDR3 length: 11 amino acids. V lost 5 bases to trimming and J lost 8 bases, with 9 bases between them. This entry is derived from a study of blood T cell repertoires in COVID-19. Overall study: Samples representing acute and convalescent COVID-19 were sourced from the United States, Italy and Spain. PBMCs, B-cell-depleted T cells, or T cells provided the cDNA or gDNA that made up the material.

TCRdb keeps only in-frame clones here, not all; method: immunoSEQ multiplex PCR. The sample holds about 380,000 clones, more than 80% seen once. The source material was peripheral blood. The source of this sequence is a man aged 40-49 years with acute or convalescent COVID-19. The V call is TRBV6-2 or TRBV6-3, the J call TRBJ1-1, with D unresolved. The CDR3 sequence is CASSTHLEAFF. The CDR3 coding sequence is TGTGCCAGCAGTACCCACCTAGAAGCTTTCTTT.